What follows are 6 T cell receptor beta chains derived from one specimen sequenced in a study of spatial heterogeneity in lung cancer. TCRdb reprocessed the 5' RACE reads with MiXCR, giving one entry per CDR3 protein. The sample holds 4,000 to 4,500 distinct CDR3 sequences; around 24% are singletons and the top ten take around 23%. The time point denotes: sample taken at primary tumor resection. Unsorted whole RNA from tumor, nontumor lung or frozen PBMC underwent sequencing. The sample in question was PBMCs, obtained at surgery. These receptors were collected from a female donor with early-stage non-small cell lung cancer.

This clonotype is medium-sized (0.01 to 0.1%) in the sample. In a library made to pick up alpha chains, this beta chain is a stray read with a size that means little. V gene TRBV20-1 combines with J gene TRBJ2-1; 8 bases align to TRBD1. V shed 4 bases and J 2 bases; nucleotides not matched to a gene: 10. This CDR3 spans 16 amino acids. CDR1 DFQATT and CDR2 SNEGSKA come from the germline V gene (reference sequence). CDR3 DNA: TGCAGTGCTAAACCCAGACAGGGGTTGACCTACAATGAGCAGTTCTTC. It codes for CSAKPRQGLTYNEQFF.

By frequency in the sample, this clonotype is medium-sized (0.01 to 0.1%). This beta chain is off target for a library built for alpha chains, so its abundance means little. This rearrangement joins TRBV9 to TRBJ2-1; 8 bases are a match to TRBD2. CDR3 length: 16 amino acids. V was pared by 1 base and J by 8 bases, with 11 bases of the junction left unmatched. The germline CDR1 and CDR2 sequences are SGDLS and YYNGEE. Written as DNA, the CDR3 is TGTGCCAGCAGCGTAATGGGTAGCGGGATGGGGGATGAGCAGTTCTTC. Encoded protein: CASSVMGSGMGDEQFF.

About this clonotype itself: A library prepared for alpha chains yielded this beta chain as an off-target read; its size is of little meaning. The chain carries TRBV6-5 and TRBJ2-7, with 7 bases that match TRBD2. The germline V gene encodes CDR1 MNHEY and CDR2 SVGAGI. The length of the CDR3 is 12 residues. Trimming removed 7 bases from V and 2 bases from J; junction bases left unmatched: 2. The CDR3 DNA follows: TGTGCCAGCAAAGGGAGGGCCTACGAGCAGTACTTC. Its protein product is CASKGRAYEQYF.

As regards this clonotype: The library was built for alpha chains, so this beta chain is an off-target read and its size means little. J is TRBJ1-1 and V is TRBV12-5, with D tentatively TRBD1 (5 bases). CDR1 LGHNT and CDR2 FRNRAP come from the germline V gene. Between the trimmed V and J ends, which lost 1 base and 2 bases, there was a span of 11 bases. CDR3 length: 15 amino acids. The CDR3 nucleotides are TGTGCTAGTGGTTTGGATATAGGGGCAAACACTGAAGCTTTCTTT. Amino acids: CASGLDIGANTEAFF.

This clonotype appeared a few times. A library made for alpha chains picked up this beta chain off target, so its size means little. V usage is TRBV5-1 and J usage is TRBJ2-7; a weak D match, TRBD1 (6 bases). CDR3 length: 15 amino acids. Germline CDR1 is SGHRS and CDR2 is YFSETQ. Trimming removed 7 bases at V and 5 bases at J, with 22 bases between. CDR3 region: CASGGPGHSLDEQYF. CDR3 nucleotides: TGCGCCAGCGGGGGACCGGGACACTCCCTCGACGAGCAGTACTTC.

By share, this clonotype counts as hyperexpanded. A library made for alpha chains picked up this beta chain off target, so its size means little. Here the CDR3 DNA reads TGTGCCAGCAGCTTAAACGCGATAGATACGCAGTATTTT. Translated: CASSLNAIDTQYF. The V call is TRBV11-2, the J call TRBJ2-3; D is ambiguous. Trimming left V 2 bases short and J 5 bases short, with 8 bases between. The CDR3 consists of 13 residues. Looked up from germline, CDR1 is SGHAT and CDR2 is FQNNGV.